These 18 T cell receptor beta chains were all obtained from the same sample, sequenced in a study of CD8+CD57+ T cells in acquired aplastic anemia. Genomic DNA templated the TCR beta VDJ and CDR3 profiling. Using its own MiXCR run on the reads, TCRdb lists one record per CDR3 protein. Of roughly 130,000 distinct CDR3 sequences in the sample, about 46% are singletons; the top ten hold roughly 2.5%. Material for sequencing was sorted CD4+, CD8+, or CD8+CD57+ T cells (not recorded which) from PBMCs. These receptors came from a human donor in good health, serving as a control.

This sequence joins TRBV19 and TRBJ1-1; no reliable D call. This CDR3 comprises 14 residues. V lost 3 bases to trimming and J lost 0 bases, with 8 bases between them. In germline, CDR1 is LNHDA, CDR2 SQIVND (reference sequence). The CDR3 bases are TGTGCCAGTAGTATGAGGGAGTTGAACACTGAAGCTTTCTTT. This translates into CASSMRELNTEAFF.

The CDR3 spells CASSESGKGKYTEAFF. CDR3 in DNA: TGTGCCAGCAGTGAATCAGGCAAGGGAAAATACACTGAAGCTTTCTTT. The V gene is TRBV25-1, the J gene TRBJ1-1; no clear D gene. This CDR3 comprises 16 residues. Trimming took 1 base from V and 3 from J, leaving 15 bases between them. Germline V gene lookup returns CDR1 MGHDK and CDR2 SYGVNS.

Many counts were recorded for this clonotype. This rearrangement joins TRBV6-2 or TRBV6-3 to TRBJ1-5, with D possibly being TRBD1 (5 bases). Trimming removed 0 bases at V and 7 bases at J, with 10 bases between. The CDR3 length is 14 residues. Germline V CDR1 and CDR2: MNHEY, SVGEGT. The CDR3 bases are TGTGCCAGCAGTTACTCTGGGGGTAGCCAGCCCCAGCATTTT. Its translation: CASSYSGGSQPQHF.

This clonotype was counted at least ten times. The rearrangement uses TRBV4-1 and TRBJ2-7, with D possibly being TRBD2 (5 bases). Germline CDR1 is MGHRA and CDR2 is YSYEKL. The CDR3 extends over 16 amino acids. V lost 4 bases, J lost 3 bases, and 19 bases lay in between. DNA for the CDR3: TGCGCCAGCAGCCCCCGGGCTATGAAAGGGAGCTACGAGCAGTACTTC. Translating gives CASSPRAMKGSYEQYF.

This clonotype was detected only once. This chain joins TRBV19 and TRBJ1-2; a possible D gene is TRBD1 (5 bases). The V end lost 5 bases, the J end lost 5 bases, and 18 bases lay between the germline ends. Germline values: CDR1 LNHDA, CDR2 SQIVND (reference sequence). The CDR3 sequence is 15 residues long. CDR3 coding DNA: TGTGCCAGTAGTTCCACAGGTAACGCGGCGTATGGCTACACCTTC. Protein product: CASSSTGNAAYGYTF. Combining the CDR3 with reference TRBV19 and TRBJ1-2 gives the whole variable domain DGGITQSPKYLFRKEGQNVTLSCEQNLNHDAMYWYRQDPGQGLRLIYYSQIVNDFQKGDIAEGYSVSREKKESFPLTVTSAQKNPTAFYLCASSSTGNAAYGYTFGSGTRLTVV.

This clonotype has ten or more counts. The rearrangement joins TRBV7-2 to TRBJ2-5; D gene uncertain. The germline V gene encodes CDR1 SGHTA and CDR2 FQGNSA. This CDR3 has 13 amino acids. The V end was cut by 1 base, the J end by 3 bases, with 6 bases between. For the CDR3, the DNA is TGTGCCAGCAGCTTAGGGGCTAAAGAGACCCAGTACTTC. Its protein is CASSLGAKETQYF.

V is TRBV5-5 and J is TRBJ2-2, with D possibly being TRBD2 (6 bases). Per the germline V gene, CDR1 is SGHKS and CDR2 is YYEKEE (reference sequence). The CDR3 is 14 amino acids. The germline V and J ends were trimmed by 6 bases and 5 bases, with 14 bases remaining between them. The CDR3 region has the DNA TGTGCCAGCAAGCTAGACCGGGGGACCGGGGAGCTGTTTTTT. Translated: CASKLDRGTGELFF.

Notes on this clonotype: At one boundary the junction diverges from the germline segment, which might be a read error. The V call is TRBV11-2, the J call TRBJ1-5, with D possibly being TRBD1 (6 bases). The CDR3 covers 18 residues. CDR1 and CDR2 (germline): SGHAT, FQNNGV. For the CDR3, the DNA is TGTGCCAACAGCTTGCATCGTCTGGGGGCCTTAGGGCATCAGCCCCAGCATTTT. Translating gives CANSLHRLGALGHQPQHF. Variable domain in full (rest from reference TRBV11-2 and TRBJ1-5): EAGVAQSPRYKIIEKRQSVAFWCNPISGHATLYWYQQILGQGPKLLIQFQNNGVVDDSQLPKDRFSAERLKGVDSTLKIQPAKLEDSAVYLCANSLHRLGALGHQPQHFGDGTRLSIL.

This clonotype appeared many times. The rearrangement joins TRBV2 to TRBJ2-3; 8 nucleotides align to TRBD2. The CDR3 is 18 amino acids. Germline-derived CDR1 and CDR2 are SNHLY and FYNNEI. V lost 0 bases and J lost 3; bases outside the gene matches: 11. CDR3 sequence: CASSEAPPRGGWTDTQYF. In DNA, the CDR3 is TGTGCCAGCAGTGAAGCTCCTCCACGGGGGGGCTGGACAGATACGCAGTATTTT.

The chain joins TRBV15 to TRBJ2-7, with 8 bases matching TRBD1. The ends lost 5 bases at V and 4 bases at J; junction bases unmatched: 1. The germline V gene has CDR1 LNHNV and CDR2 YYDKDF (reference sequence). The CDR3 covers 12 residues. The CDR3, as DNA: TGTGCCACCAGCCGGACAGGGTACGAGCAGTACTTC. Translated: CATSRTGYEQYF.

This clonotype turned up a few times. The CDR3 sequence is CAISDGAVGNYGYTF. The CDR3 region has the DNA TGTGCCATCAGTGATGGCGCGGTGGGTAACTATGGCTACACCTTC. This chain joins TRBV10-3 and TRBJ1-2; D unclear. CDR3 length: 15 residues. V lost 3 bases to trimming and J lost 1 base, with 12 bases between them. The germline V gene has CDR1 ENHRY and CDR2 SYGVKD.

This clonotype was recorded at least ten times. V and J are TRBV19 and TRBJ1-1; D uncertain. The germline V gene has CDR1 LNHDA and CDR2 SQIVND (reference sequence). The CDR3 loop spans 15 amino acids. V was pared by 2 bases and J by 1 base, with 11 bases between. Written as DNA, the CDR3 is TGTGCCAGTAGTATATCGGCAGCTTCGAACACTGAAGCTTTCTTT. As protein: CASSISAASNTEAFF.

In the case of this clonotype: Compared with germline, one end of the junction differs, possibly owing to a read error. The chain joins TRBV11-2 to TRBJ1-4; D unresolved. CDR1 is SGHAT, CDR2 FQNNGV, per germline. The CDR3 covers 16 residues. CDR3 in DNA: TGTGCCAGCAGCTTGGTTGGGCAGCGGCTTAATAAAAAACTGTTTTTT. Translated: CASSLVGQRLNKKLFF.

This clonotype was seen ten or more times. The chain joins TRBV6-4 to TRBJ1-2; D gene unclear. V lost 2 bases to trimming and J lost 7 bases, with 14 bases between them. Germline V lookup: CDR1 MRHNA, CDR2 SNTAGT. The CDR3 has 14 residues. CDR3 in amino acids: CASSDPPGYPGYTF. As DNA, the CDR3 is TGTGCCAGCAGTGACCCCCCTGGGTACCCTGGCTACACCTTC.

The sample holds many counts of this clonotype. V gene TRBV20-1 combines with J gene TRBJ2-7; D gene ambiguous. Trimming cost V 3 bases and J 4 bases, with 7 bases left between them. Germline CDR1 is DFQATT and CDR2 is SNEGSKA (reference sequence). CDR3 length equals 11 residues. The CDR3 sequence is CSASERYEQYF. The CDR3 DNA follows: TGCAGTGCTAGTGAGAGGTACGAGCAGTACTTC.

The chain employs TRBV7-3 and TRBJ2-3; no definite D call. Trimming cost V 1 base and J 0 bases, with 8 bases left between them. The CDR3 runs to 15 residues. Germline V CDR1 and CDR2: SGHTA, FQGTGA. CDR3: CASSLNWASTDTQYF. CDR3 bases: TGTGCCAGCAGCTTAAACTGGGCAAGCACAGATACGCAGTATTTT.

This clonotype was counted ten times or more. The chain uses TRBV6-6 and TRBJ1-2; D may be TRBD1 (6 bases). The CDR3 runs to 15 residues. The germline CDR1 and CDR2 sequences are MNHNY and SVGAGI (reference sequence). The germline V and J ends were trimmed by 5 bases and 0 bases, with 13 bases remaining between them. For the CDR3, the DNA is TGTGCCAGCAGTACCACGACAGGATCTAACTATGGCTACACCTTC. Translated: CASSTTTGSNYGYTF.

This clonotype was seen repeatedly, ten times or more. The chain is built from TRBV30 and TRBJ1-1; no firm D call. Trimming removed 2 bases from V and 11 bases from J, with 12 bases in between. In germline, CDR1 is GTSNPN, CDR2 SVGIG (reference sequence). The CDR3 length is 11 residues. This CDR3 is CAWSQTGEAFF. For the CDR3, the DNA is TGTGCCTGGAGTCAGACTGGTGAGGCTTTCTTT.